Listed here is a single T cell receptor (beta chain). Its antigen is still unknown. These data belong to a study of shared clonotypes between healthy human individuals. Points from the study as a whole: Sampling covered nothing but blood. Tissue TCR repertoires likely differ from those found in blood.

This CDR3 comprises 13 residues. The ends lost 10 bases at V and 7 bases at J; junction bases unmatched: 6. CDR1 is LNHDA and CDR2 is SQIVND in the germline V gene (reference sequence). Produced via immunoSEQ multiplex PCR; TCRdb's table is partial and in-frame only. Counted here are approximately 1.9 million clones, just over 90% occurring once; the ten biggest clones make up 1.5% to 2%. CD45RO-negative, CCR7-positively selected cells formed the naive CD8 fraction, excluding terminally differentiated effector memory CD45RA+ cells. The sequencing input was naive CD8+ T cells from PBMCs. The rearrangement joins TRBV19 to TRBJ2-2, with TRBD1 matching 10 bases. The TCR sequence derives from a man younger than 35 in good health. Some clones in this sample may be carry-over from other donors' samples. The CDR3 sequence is CATEDRGDGELFF. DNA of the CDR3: TGTGCCACCGAGGACAGGGGGGACGGGGAGCTGTTTTTT. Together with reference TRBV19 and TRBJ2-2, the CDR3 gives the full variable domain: DGGITQSPKYLFRKEGQNVTLSCEQNLNHDAMYWYRQDPGQGLRLIYYSQIVNDFQKGDIAEGYSVSREKKESFPLTVTSAQKNPTAFYLCATEDRGDGELFFGEGSRLTVL.